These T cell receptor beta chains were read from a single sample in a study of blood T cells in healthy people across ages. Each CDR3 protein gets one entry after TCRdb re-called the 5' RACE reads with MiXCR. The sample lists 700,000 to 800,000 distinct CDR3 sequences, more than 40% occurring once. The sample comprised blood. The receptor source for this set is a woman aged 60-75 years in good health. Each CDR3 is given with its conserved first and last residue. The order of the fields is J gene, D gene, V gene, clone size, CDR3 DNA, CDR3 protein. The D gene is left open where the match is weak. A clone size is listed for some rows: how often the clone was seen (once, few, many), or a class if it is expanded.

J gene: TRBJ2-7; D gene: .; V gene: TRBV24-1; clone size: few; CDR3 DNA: TGTGCCACCAGTGATTTACAAAGGGGCAGATACGAGCAGTACTTC; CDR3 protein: CATSDLQRGRYEQYF
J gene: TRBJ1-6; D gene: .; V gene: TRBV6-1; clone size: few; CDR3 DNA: TGTGCCAGCAGTGAAAGTTCTGCAGGGAGCAGTTCACCCCTCCACTTT; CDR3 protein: CASSESSAGSSSPLHF
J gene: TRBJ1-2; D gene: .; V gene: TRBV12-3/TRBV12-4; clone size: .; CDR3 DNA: TGTGCCAGCAACAGGAGAAACTATGGCTACACCTTC; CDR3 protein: CASNRRNYGYTF
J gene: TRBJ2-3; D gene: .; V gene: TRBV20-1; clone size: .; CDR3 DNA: TGCAGTGCTAGAGATGTGGCGTGCACAGATACGCAGTATTTT; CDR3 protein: CSARDVACTDTQYF
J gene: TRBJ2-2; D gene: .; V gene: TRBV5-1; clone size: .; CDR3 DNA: TGCGCCAGCGGGTTCGAACCGGGCTCATCGACCGGGGAGCTGTTTTTT; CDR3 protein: CASGFEPGSSTGELFF
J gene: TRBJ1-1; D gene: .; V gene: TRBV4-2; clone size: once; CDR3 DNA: TGTGCCAGCAGCCAAGATCGGGGCAGGGGTGACGCTGAAGCTTTCTTT; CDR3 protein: CASSQDRGRGDAEAFF
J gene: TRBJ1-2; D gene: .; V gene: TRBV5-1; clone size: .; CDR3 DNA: TGCGCCAGCGCGAATGGGCAGGGTGTCTATGGCTACACCTTC; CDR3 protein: CASANGQGVYGYTF
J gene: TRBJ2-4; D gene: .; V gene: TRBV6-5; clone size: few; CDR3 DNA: TGTGCCAGCAGTTACCAAGCGCCTAGCTATCGAGGAAACATTCAGTACTTC; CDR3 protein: CASSYQAPSYRGNIQYF
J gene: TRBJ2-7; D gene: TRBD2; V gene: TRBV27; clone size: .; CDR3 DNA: TGTGCCAGCACCCTAGGGGGGAGCGGGGGATACAATGAGCAGTACTTC; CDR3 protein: CASTLGGSGGYNEQYF
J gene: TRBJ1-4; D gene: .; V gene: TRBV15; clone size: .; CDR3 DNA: TGTGCCACCAGCAGAGACGGATCAACTAATGAAAAACTGTTTTTT; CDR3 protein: CATSRDGSTNEKLFF
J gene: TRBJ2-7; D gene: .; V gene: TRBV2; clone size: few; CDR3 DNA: TGTGCCAGCTGTAGCGGCACCTACGAGCAGTACTTC; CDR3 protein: CASCSGTYEQYF
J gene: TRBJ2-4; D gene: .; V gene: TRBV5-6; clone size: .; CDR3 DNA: TGTGCCAGCAGCGTGAGGGCAGCCAAAAACATTCAGTACTTC; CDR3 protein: CASSVRAAKNIQYF
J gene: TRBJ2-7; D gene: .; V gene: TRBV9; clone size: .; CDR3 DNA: TGTGCCAGCAGCGTAGCCGGAAGCTCCTACGAGCGGTACTTC; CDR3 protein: CASSVAGSSYERYF
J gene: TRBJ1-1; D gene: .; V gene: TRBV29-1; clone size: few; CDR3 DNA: TGCAGCGCGCGGGACACCAACACTGAAGCTTTCTTT; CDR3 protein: CSARDTNTEAFF
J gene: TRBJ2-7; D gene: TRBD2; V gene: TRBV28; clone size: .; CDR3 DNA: TGTGCCAGCAGTTTACCCAGCGGGATCTACGAGCAGTACTTC; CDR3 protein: CASSLPSGIYEQYF
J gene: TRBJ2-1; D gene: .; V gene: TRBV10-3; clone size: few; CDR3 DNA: TGTGCGGCTGGCAATGAGCAGTTCTTC; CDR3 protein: CAAGNEQFF
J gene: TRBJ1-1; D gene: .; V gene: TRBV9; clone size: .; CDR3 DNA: TGTGCCAGCAGCGCCCAAGGCAGAAACACTGAAGCTTTCTTT; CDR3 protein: CASSAQGRNTEAFF
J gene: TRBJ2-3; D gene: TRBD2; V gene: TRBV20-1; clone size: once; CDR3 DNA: TGCAGTGCTAGACAGGGACTAGCGGGGGGGGTTCCGACAGATACGCAGTATTTT; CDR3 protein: CSARQGLAGGVPTDTQYF
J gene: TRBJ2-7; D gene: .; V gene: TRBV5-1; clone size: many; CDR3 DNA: TGCGCCAGCAGCTGGTGGGGAAACCGAGTCGACGAGCAGTACTTC; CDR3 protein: CASSWWGNRVDEQYF
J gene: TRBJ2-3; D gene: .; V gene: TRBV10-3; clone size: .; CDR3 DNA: TGTGCCATCAGTGACCCCCCGAAGGGGAAATGGGGCTCAGATACGCAGTATTTT; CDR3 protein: CAISDPPKGKWGSDTQYF
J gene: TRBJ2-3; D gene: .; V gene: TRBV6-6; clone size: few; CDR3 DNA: TGTGCCAGCAGTTACTCACATTTGGGTACAGATACGCAGTATTTT; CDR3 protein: CASSYSHLGTDTQYF
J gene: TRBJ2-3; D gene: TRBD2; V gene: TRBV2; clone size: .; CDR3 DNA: TGTGCCAGCAGCGCCTGGGCGGGGGGGCTCGGGGCAGATACGCAGTATTTT; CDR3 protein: CASSAWAGGLGADTQYF
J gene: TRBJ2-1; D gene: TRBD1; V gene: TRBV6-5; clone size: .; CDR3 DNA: TGTGCCAGCAGCGTTAGAGGGACAGGGTCATACAATGAGCAGTTCTTC; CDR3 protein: CASSVRGTGSYNEQFF
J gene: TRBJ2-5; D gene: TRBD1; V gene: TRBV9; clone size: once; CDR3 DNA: TGTGCCAGCAGCGTAGGAGGGACAGGGGCATATGAGCAGTACTTC; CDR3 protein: CASSVGGTGAYEQYF
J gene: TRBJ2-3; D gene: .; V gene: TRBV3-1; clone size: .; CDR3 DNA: TGTGCCAACAGCCTGGACAGCTTAACAGATACGCAGTATTTT; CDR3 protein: CANSLDSLTDTQYF
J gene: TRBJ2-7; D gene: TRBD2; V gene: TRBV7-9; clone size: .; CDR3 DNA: TGTGCCAGCAGCTTAGTGGAGCGGGGCGAGCAGTACTTC; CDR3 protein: CASSLVERGEQYF